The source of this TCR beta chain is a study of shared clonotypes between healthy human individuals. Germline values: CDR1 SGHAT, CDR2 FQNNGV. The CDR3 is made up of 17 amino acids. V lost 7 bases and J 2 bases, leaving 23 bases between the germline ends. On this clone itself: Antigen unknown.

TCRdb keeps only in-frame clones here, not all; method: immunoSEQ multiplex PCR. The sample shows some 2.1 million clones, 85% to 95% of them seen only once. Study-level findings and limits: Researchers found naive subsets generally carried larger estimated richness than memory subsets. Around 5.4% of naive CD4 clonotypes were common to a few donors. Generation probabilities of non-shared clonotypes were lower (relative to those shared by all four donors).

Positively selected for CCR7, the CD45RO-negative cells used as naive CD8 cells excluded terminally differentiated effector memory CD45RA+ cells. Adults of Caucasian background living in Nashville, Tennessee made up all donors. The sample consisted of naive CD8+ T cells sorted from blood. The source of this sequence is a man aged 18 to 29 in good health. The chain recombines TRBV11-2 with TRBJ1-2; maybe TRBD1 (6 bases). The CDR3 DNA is TGTGCCAGCACCCTAGGGGGATTTGGGGAGAGAAACTATGGCTACACCTTC. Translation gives CASTLGGFGERNYGYTF.